The source of this T cell receptor beta chain is a study of cytomegalovirus exposure and HLA in healthy donors. Study as a whole: Researchers found that more than 70% of under 450 genotyped donors fell within the Caucasian-associated ancestry cluster. The study's findings and limits: DRB1 had the most TCR associations and HLA-C the fewest, a later analysis found, with rates varying by HLA locus. Overall, about 160 TCR beta chains were annotated as cytomegalovirus-associated. Further analysis was carried out later, and it showed several of the most significant clusters appearing linked to common viral pathogens.

The germline gives CDR1 GTSNPN, CDR2 SVGIG (reference sequence). Trimming shortened V by 0 bases and J by 5 bases, and 13 bases separated the two germline ends. The CDR3 is 14 amino acids. Notes on this clone: Its antigen remains unknown.

60 Vbeta and 13 Jbeta primers were used in PCR. Sequencing was performed with immunoSEQ multiplex PCR; in TCRdb, only in-frame clones are kept and a portion is missing. Found here are some 190,000 clones, over 70% of them singletons; the top ten hold roughly 1.5%. The clonotype originates from a man between 18 and 35 years old in good health and CMV-seronegative. The chain uses TRBV30 and TRBJ1-2, with unresolved D. The sample taken for sequencing was PBMCs. Here the CDR3 DNA reads TGTGCCTGGAGTGTACTGAGAGCTTCTTATGGCTACACCTTC. Encoded protein: CAWSVLRASYGYTF.